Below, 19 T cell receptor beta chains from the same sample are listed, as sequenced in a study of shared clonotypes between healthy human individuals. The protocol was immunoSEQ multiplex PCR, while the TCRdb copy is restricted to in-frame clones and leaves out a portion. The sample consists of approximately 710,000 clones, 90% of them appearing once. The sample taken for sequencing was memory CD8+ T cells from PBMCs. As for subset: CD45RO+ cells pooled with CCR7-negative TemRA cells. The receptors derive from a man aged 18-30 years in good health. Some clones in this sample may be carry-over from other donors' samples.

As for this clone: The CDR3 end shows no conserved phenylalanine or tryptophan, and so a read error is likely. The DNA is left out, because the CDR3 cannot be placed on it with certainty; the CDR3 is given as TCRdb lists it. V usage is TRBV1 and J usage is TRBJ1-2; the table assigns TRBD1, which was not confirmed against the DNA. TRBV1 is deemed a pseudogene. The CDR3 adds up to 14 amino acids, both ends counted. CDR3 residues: CTSSQDARDRVPIL.

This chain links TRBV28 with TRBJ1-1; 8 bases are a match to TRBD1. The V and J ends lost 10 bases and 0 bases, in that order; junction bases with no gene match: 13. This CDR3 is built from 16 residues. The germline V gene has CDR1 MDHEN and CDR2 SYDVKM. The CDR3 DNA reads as TGTGCCACCACGATACCCCGGGACAGGTTGAACACTGAAGCTTTCTTT. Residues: CATTIPRDRLNTEAFF.

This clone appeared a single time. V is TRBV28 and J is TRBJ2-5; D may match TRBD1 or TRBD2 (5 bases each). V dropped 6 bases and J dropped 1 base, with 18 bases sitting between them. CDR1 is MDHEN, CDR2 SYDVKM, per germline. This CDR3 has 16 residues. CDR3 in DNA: TGTGCCAGCAGGGGAGCAGGGCACCACCCCCAAGAGACCCAGTACTTC. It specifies CASRGAGHHPQETQYF.

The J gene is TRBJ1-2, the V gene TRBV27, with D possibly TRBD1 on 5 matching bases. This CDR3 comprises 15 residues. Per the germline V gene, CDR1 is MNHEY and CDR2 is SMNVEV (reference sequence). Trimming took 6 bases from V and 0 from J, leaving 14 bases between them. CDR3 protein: CASSPRDRANYGYTF. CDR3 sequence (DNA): TGTGCCAGCAGCCCAAGGGACCGAGCTAACTATGGCTACACCTTC.

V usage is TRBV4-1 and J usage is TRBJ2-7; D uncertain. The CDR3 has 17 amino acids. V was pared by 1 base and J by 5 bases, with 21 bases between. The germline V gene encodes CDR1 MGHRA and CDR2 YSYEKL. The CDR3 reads CASSQVSFWVGSNEQYF. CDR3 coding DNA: TGCGCCAGCAGCCAAGTGTCTTTCTGGGTCGGTAGCAACGAGCAGTACTTC.

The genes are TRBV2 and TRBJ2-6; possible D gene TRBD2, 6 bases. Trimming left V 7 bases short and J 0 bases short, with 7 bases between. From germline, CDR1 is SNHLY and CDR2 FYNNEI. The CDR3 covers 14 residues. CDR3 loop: CASTRGSGANVLTF. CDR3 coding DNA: TGTGCCAGCACGCGGGGCTCTGGGGCCAACGTCCTGACTTTC.

CDR3 sequence reads: CASSPDRGNEAFF. Here the CDR3 DNA reads TGTGCCAGCAGCCCCGACAGGGGGAATGAAGCTTTCTTT. The rearrangement joins TRBV27 to TRBJ1-1; 9 bases fit TRBD1. The CDR3 runs 13 residues. CDR1 is MNHEY, CDR2 SMNVEV, per germline (reference sequence). V lost 6 bases and J lost 7; bases outside the gene matches: 6.

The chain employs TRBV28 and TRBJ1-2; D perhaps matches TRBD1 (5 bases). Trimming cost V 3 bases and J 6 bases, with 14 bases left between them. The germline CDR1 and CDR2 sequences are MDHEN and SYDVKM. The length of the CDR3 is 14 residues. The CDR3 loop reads CASSFSGASNGYTF. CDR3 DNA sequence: TGTGCCAGCAGTTTTTCCGGGGCCTCAAATGGCTACACCTTC.

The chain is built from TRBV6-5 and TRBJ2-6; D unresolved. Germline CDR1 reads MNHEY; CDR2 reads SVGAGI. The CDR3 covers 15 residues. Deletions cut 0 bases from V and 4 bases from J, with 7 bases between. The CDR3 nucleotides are TGTGCCAGCAGTTACTCAGTGGAAGGGGCCAACGTCCTGACTTTC. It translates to CASSYSVEGANVLTF.

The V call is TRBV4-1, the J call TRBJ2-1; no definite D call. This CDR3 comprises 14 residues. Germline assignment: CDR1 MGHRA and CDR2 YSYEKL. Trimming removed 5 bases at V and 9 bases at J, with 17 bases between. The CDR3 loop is CASSSPPPTGEQFF. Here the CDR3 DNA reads TGCGCCAGCAGCTCCCCGCCTCCTACGGGTGAGCAGTTCTTC.

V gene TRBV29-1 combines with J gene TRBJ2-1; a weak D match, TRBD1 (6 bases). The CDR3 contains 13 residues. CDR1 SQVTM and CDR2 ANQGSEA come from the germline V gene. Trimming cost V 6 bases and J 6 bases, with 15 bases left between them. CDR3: CSVEGDRLNEQFF. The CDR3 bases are TGCAGCGTAGAGGGGGACCGGCTCAATGAGCAGTTCTTC.

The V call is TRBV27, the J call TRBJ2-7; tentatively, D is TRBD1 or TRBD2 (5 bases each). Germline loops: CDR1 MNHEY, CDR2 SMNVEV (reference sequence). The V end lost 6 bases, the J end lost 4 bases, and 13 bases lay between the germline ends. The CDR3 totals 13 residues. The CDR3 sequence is CASRARGDYEQYF. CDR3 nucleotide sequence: TGTGCCAGCAGAGCCCGAGGGGATTACGAGCAGTACTTC.

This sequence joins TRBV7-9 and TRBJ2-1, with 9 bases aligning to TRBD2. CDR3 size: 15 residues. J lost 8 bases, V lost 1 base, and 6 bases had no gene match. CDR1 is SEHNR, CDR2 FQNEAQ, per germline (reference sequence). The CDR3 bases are TGTGCCAGCAGCTTAGGTAGCGGGAGTATGCATGAGCAGTTCTTC. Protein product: CASSLGSGSMHEQFF.

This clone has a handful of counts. CDR3 nucleotide sequence: TGTGCCAGCAGCTTGGTCCCGGGAGGACCAACCGGGGAGCTGTTTTTT. This gives the protein CASSLVPGGPTGELFF. The J gene is TRBJ2-2, the V gene TRBV5-4, with 7 nucleotides matching TRBD2. The CDR3 contains 16 residues. V lost 0 bases to trimming and J lost 5 bases; unmatched junction nucleotides: 7. The germline gives CDR1 SGHNT, CDR2 YYREEE (reference sequence). Together with reference TRBV5-4 and TRBJ2-2, the CDR3 gives the full variable domain: ETGVTQSPTHLIKTRGQQVTLRCSSQSGHNTVSWYQQALGQGPQFIFQYYREEENGRGNFPPRFSGLQFPNYSSELNVNALELDDSALYLCASSLVPGGPTGELFFGEGSRLTVL.

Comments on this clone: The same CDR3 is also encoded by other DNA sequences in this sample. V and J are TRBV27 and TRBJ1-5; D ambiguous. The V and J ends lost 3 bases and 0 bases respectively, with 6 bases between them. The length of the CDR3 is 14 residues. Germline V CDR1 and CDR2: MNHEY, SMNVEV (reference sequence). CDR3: CASSLRDSNQPQHF. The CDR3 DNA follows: TGTGCCAGCAGTTTGAGAGATAGCAATCAGCCCCAGCATTTT.

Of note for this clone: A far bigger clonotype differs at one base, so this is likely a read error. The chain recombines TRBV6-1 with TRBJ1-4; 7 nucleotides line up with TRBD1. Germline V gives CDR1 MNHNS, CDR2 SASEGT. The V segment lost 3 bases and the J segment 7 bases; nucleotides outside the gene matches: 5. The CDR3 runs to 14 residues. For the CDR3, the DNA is TGTGCCAGCAGTGAGGGACAGAGGGCTGAAAAACTGTTTTTT. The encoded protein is CASSEGQRAEKLFF.

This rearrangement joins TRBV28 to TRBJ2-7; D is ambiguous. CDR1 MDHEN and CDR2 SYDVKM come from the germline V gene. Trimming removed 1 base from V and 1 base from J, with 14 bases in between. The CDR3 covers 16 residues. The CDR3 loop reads CASSLLDSPSSYEQYF. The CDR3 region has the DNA TGTGCCAGCAGTTTATTGGATTCTCCTTCGTCCTACGAGCAGTACTTC.

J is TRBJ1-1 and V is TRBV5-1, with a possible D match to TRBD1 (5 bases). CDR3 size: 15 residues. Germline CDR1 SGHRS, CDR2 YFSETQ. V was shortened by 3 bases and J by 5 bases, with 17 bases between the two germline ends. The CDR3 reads CASSSRGGVETEAFF. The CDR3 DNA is TGCGCCAGCAGCTCCCGTGGGGGAGTGGAGACTGAAGCTTTCTTT.

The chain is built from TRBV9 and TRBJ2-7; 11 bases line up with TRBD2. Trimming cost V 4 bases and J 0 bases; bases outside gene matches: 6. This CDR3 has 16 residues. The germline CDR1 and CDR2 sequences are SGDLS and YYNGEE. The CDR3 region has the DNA TGTGCCAGCAGCCCTCGGACTAGCGGGTTCTCCTACGAGCAGTACTTC. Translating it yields CASSPRTSGFSYEQYF.